This TCR beta chain is drawn from a study of tumour-infiltrating T cells in Burkitt lymphoma. Study as a whole: Survival, overall and progression-free, tracked with productive clonality.

Only one count was recorded for this clone. CDR3 length: 13 amino acids. V gave up 8 bases and J gave up 7 bases, with 17 bases separating them. The germline V gene encodes CDR1 SNHLY and CDR2 FYNNEI. TCRdb keeps only in-frame clones here, not all; method: immunoSEQ multiplex PCR. Of fewer than 8,500 clones in the sample, about 69% were seen once. This chain connects TRBV2 to TRBJ2-5; D is possibly TRBD2 (6 bases). This sequence was found in a human donor with diffuse large B-cell lymphoma. The specimen was tumor tissue. The CDR3 DNA reads TGTGCCAGCCCTGCGGGGCCCTCGGGGACCCAGTACTTC. Translating it yields CASPAGPSGTQYF.